This record concerns one T cell receptor beta chain sequence. Its antigen is currently unknown. Using immunoSEQ multiplex PCR, the repertoire was profiled, and TCRdb retains in-frame clones only, with some absent. This sample has roughly 30,000 clones; 85% to 95% occur once, and the top ten carry 4% to 5.5%. This CDR3 has 18 amino acids. Unmatched junction bases numbered 9, after V lost 5 bases and J lost 2 bases. Germline V gene lookup returns CDR1 SEHNR and CDR2 FQNEAQ (reference sequence). This specimen comes from a study of OX40 agonist ivuxolimab in advanced cancers. Study as a whole: Those treated in dose escalation had hepatocellular carcinoma, melanoma, renal cell cancer or head and neck cancer.

Study-level points and caveats: At 0.1 to 3.0 mg/kg and by week 6, CD4+ and CD8+ T cells in the blood had expanded clonally. No determination was made of the antigen specificity of the expanded peripheral T cells.

Sequences were derived from CD4+ or CD8+ T cells sorted from blood, sampled in a trial of the OX40 agonist ivuxolimab. The sequence was obtained from an adult with an advanced solid tumor such as melanoma, head and neck, liver or kidney cancer. This sequence joins TRBV7-9 and TRBJ2-4, with 13 nucleotides matching TRBD2. The DNA of the CDR3 is TGTGCCAGCAGCCTCGGACTAGCGGGAGATGGATCCAAAAACATTCAGTACTTC. As protein: CASSLGLAGDGSKNIQYF.